These 4 T cell receptor beta chains were sequenced from one sample in a study of a mutant IDH1 vaccine in newly diagnosed glioma (dated by TCRdb to the early 2020s). To prepare the library, the immunoSEQ multiplex PCR assay was applied. TCRdb holds this immuneACCESS table with in-frame rearrangements only. Some clones are missing; in checked studies, unresolved V genes explain under half, and the rest has no known cause. The table for this sample lists over 30,000 clones; 90% of them were counted only once. The ten largest clonotypes hold 5% to 5.5% of the sample. For these receptors, no antigen is known. This specimen's time point label, per the study, means: week 47, end of study. Every vaccine dose consisted of 300 ug of a 20-mer mutant IDH1 peptide in Montanide, administered subcutaneously together with topical imiquimod. This specimen consisted of PBMCs, obtained from a glioma patient whose treatment included an IDH1 peptide vaccine. These receptors were collected from a woman aged 40 to 50 with glioma.

The chain is built from TRBV19 and TRBJ1-2; D is unclear. Trimming removed 1 base at V and 8 bases at J, with 14 bases between. The CDR3 extends over 14 amino acids. Germline loops: CDR1 LNHDA, CDR2 SQIVND (reference sequence). Here the CDR3 DNA reads TGTGCCAGTAGTATAGTTGAGTCCGCGAGGGGCTACACCTTC. Translation gives CASSIVESARGYTF.

This sequence joins TRBV5-6 and TRBJ1-5, with D possibly being TRBD1 (6 bases). Per germline, CDR1 SGHDT and CDR2 YYEEEE. Deletions cut 0 bases from V and 2 bases from J, with 12 bases between. The CDR3 length is 16 residues. CDR3 DNA sequence: TGTGCCAGCAGCTTGGGTGGCAGGGGAGGCAATCAGCCCCAGCATTTT. This codes for CASSLGGRGGNQPQHF.

The chain uses TRBV6-1 and TRBJ1-5, with D tentatively TRBD1 (6 bases). CDR3 length: 14 residues. V dropped 6 bases and J dropped 7 bases, with 16 bases sitting between them. Germline loops: CDR1 MNHNS, CDR2 SASEGT. CDR3 DNA: TGTGCCAGCAGGGATACAGGGCGGGCCCAGCCCCAGCATTTT. It specifies CASRDTGRAQPQHF.

V gene TRBV7-9 combines with J gene TRBJ1-5, with 7 bases aligning to TRBD1. J was trimmed by 2 bases and V by 3 bases; bases with no gene match: 4. This CDR3 spans 15 amino acids. Germline-derived CDR1 and CDR2 are SEHNR and FQNEAQ (reference sequence). The CDR3 here is CASSLDGQGNQPQHF. CDR3 sequence (DNA): TGTGCCAGCAGCTTGGACGGACAGGGCAATCAGCCCCAGCATTTT.